One sample yielded the 21 T cell receptor beta chains listed below, sequenced in a study of early T cells in non-severe SARS-CoV-2 infection. TCRdb called the 5' RACE reads again in MiXCR, with one record for every CDR3 protein. Among roughly 20,000 distinct CDR3 sequences listed, under 4.5% were seen once. Sequenced input: whole blood. These receptors were obtained from an adult who was a healthcare worker with PCR-confirmed SARS-CoV-2 infection or an uninfected control (not recorded which).

This clonotype showed up many times. In nucleotides, the CDR3 is TGTGCCTACAGACAGGGGGCCCAGAATTCACCCCTCCACTTT. Translated: CAYRQGAQNSPLHF. This chain connects TRBV30 to TRBJ1-6; TRBD1 matches 10 bases. V lost 7 bases, J lost 7 bases, and 7 bases stayed unmatched. Germline lookup yields CDR1 GTSNPN and CDR2 SVGIG (reference sequence). The length of the CDR3 is 14 residues.

V gene TRBV9 combines with J gene TRBJ2-1; the D gene is possibly TRBD1 (6 bases). CDR1 is SGDLS and CDR2 is YYNGEE in the germline V gene. This CDR3 contains 15 residues. V lost 0 bases to trimming and J lost 4 bases, with 11 bases between them. In DNA, the CDR3 is TGTGCCAGCAGCGTAGAGGGGGACACATACAATGAGCAGTTCTTC. This codes for CASSVEGDTYNEQFF.

V gene TRBV25-1 combines with J gene TRBJ1-1; unclear D gene. Germline V gives CDR1 MGHDK, CDR2 SYGVNS. V lost 3 bases and J 0 bases, leaving 5 bases between the germline ends. CDR3 length: 13 amino acids. This chain's CDR3 is CASSDKMNTEAFF. CDR3 DNA: TGTGCCAGCAGTGACAAGATGAACACTGAAGCTTTCTTT.

This clonotype was recorded many times. The chain joins TRBV5-1 to TRBJ2-6, with D tentatively TRBD1 (5 bases). The CDR3 is made up of 17 amino acids. The germline gives CDR1 SGHRS, CDR2 YFSETQ. Trimming took off 3 bases at V and 1 base at J, with 14 bases between the two ends. Written as DNA, the CDR3 is TGCGCCAGCAGCTGGACACCCCCAGTATCTGGGGCCAACGTCCTGACTTTC. Residues: CASSWTPPVSGANVLTF.

The table lists this clonotype with many counts. This chain links TRBV4-3 with TRBJ2-7; 7 nucleotides align to TRBD1. J lost 2 bases, V lost 1 base, and 2 bases had no gene match. Germline V CDR1 and CDR2: LGHNA, YSLEER. This CDR3 spans 14 amino acids. CDR3 DNA sequence: TGCGCCAGCAGCCAAGGGACAGGTCCCTACGAGCAGTACTTC. Protein: CASSQGTGPYEQYF.

Ten or more counts support this clonotype. The V gene is TRBV6-2 or TRBV6-3, the J gene TRBJ1-6, with 8 bases aligning to TRBD1. The CDR3 contains 15 residues. In germline, CDR1 is MNHEY, CDR2 SVGEGT. With 2 bases clipped from V and 10 bases from J, the junction kept 7 bases outside the gene matches. CDR3 sequence reads: CASSYLQGVGSPLHF. Here the CDR3 DNA reads TGTGCCAGCAGTTACCTACAGGGGGTAGGATCACCCCTCCACTTT.

This clonotype was found many times. The CDR3 loop is CASSMGWFESYEQYF. The CDR3 DNA reads as TGTGCCAGTAGTATGGGCTGGTTTGAGTCCTACGAGCAGTACTTC. The rearrangement uses TRBV19 and TRBJ2-7; D unclear. This CDR3 region has 15 residues. V lost 3 bases and J lost 1, with 13 bases in between. The V gene's germline CDR1 is LNHDA and CDR2 SQIVND (reference sequence).

This clonotype is medium-sized (0.01 to 0.1%). This chain links TRBV19 with TRBJ1-2, with 7 bases identical to TRBD1. This CDR3 comprises 15 residues. V dropped 5 bases and J dropped 4; count of bases not matched to a gene: 10. Germline V gene lookup returns CDR1 LNHDA and CDR2 SQIVND (reference sequence). The CDR3 spells CASSFRQGGSYGYTF. DNA of the CDR3: TGTGCCAGTAGTTTCAGACAGGGAGGAAGCTATGGCTACACCTTC.

This clonotype is judged medium-sized. The genes are TRBV6-5 and TRBJ1-2; 8 nucleotides align to TRBD1. Per germline, CDR1 MNHEY and CDR2 SVGAGI. The ends lost 2 bases at V and 5 bases at J; junction bases unmatched: 7. CDR3 size: 15 residues. CDR3 region: CASSYNRGEGYGYTF. CDR3 in DNA: TGTGCCAGCAGTTACAACAGGGGGGAAGGTTATGGCTACACCTTC.

The rearrangement joins TRBV12-3 or TRBV12-4 to TRBJ2-7; possibly TRBD1 or TRBD2 for D (5 bases each). Trimming took off 8 bases at V and 5 bases at J, with 19 bases between the two ends. The CDR3 consists of 14 residues. CDR3 in amino acids: CASRSLRGEDEQYF. The CDR3 DNA is TGTGCCAGCCGCAGCCTCCGGGGCGAGGACGAGCAGTACTTC.

The table lists this clonotype with many counts. The J gene is TRBJ2-2, the V gene TRBV6-5; D gene uncertain. Germline CDR1 is MNHEY and CDR2 is SVGAGI. Trimming took 4 bases from V and 5 from J, leaving 5 bases between them. The CDR3 is 12 residues long. Here the CDR3 reads CASSSTTGELFF. Written as DNA, the CDR3 is TGTGCCAGCAGTTCCACAACCGGGGAGCTGTTTTTT.

This clonotype showed up many times. The chain employs TRBV3-1 and TRBJ2-7; 7 nucleotides line up with TRBD1. V dropped 4 bases and J dropped 5; count of bases not matched to a gene: 8. Germline loops: CDR1 LGHDT, CDR2 YNNKEL (reference sequence). CDR3 length equals 14 residues. The CDR3 coding sequence is TGTGCCAGCAGCCCCCAGACAGGGTCGAACGAGCAGTACTTC. This encodes CASSPQTGSNEQYF.

Ten or more counts support this clonotype. The chain carries TRBV5-5 and TRBJ1-2; D not certain. V lost 0 bases to trimming and J lost 8 bases, with 14 bases between them. The CDR3 has 14 amino acids. Germline V gene lookup returns CDR1 SGHKS and CDR2 YYEKEE (reference sequence). The CDR3 sequence: CASSLARGLKGYTF. The CDR3, as DNA: TGTGCCAGCAGCTTGGCTAGAGGGCTAAAGGGCTACACCTTC. Supplemented by reference TRBV5-5 and TRBJ1-2, the full variable domain reads DAGVTQSPTHLIKTRGQQVTLRCSPISGHKSVSWYQQVLGQGPQFIFQYYEKEERGRGNFPDRFSARQFPNYSSELNVNALLLGDSALYLCASSLARGLKGYTFGSGTRLTVV.

Points on this clonotype: The junction departs from germline at one end; a sequencing error may be responsible. The V and J genes are TRBV2 and TRBJ1-6; D is perhaps TRBD1 (5 bases). Per the germline V gene, CDR1 is SNHLY and CDR2 is FYNNEI. The CDR3 is 14 residues long. The CDR3 sequence is CVSSEREGHSPLHF. CDR3 DNA sequence: TGTGTCAGCAGTGAACGGGAGGGGCATTCACCCCTCCACTTT.

The chain couples TRBV12-3 or TRBV12-4 to TRBJ2-1; TRBD2 is a possible D gene (5 bases). CDR3 length equals 11 residues. Deletions cut 4 bases from V and 10 bases from J, with 8 bases between. CDR3 loop: CASSYSGEQFF. CDR3 nucleotide sequence: TGTGCCAGCAGTTATTCGGGAGAGCAGTTCTTC.

In this sample, this clonotype turned up many times. The chain uses TRBV11-2 and TRBJ1-2; D not resolved. This CDR3 spans 12 amino acids. V was pared by 5 bases and J by 2 bases, with 6 bases between. Germline lookup yields CDR1 SGHAT and CDR2 FQNNGV. CDR3 residues: CASSGRNYGYTF. The DNA for the CDR3 is TGTGCCAGCAGCGGACGGAACTATGGCTACACCTTC.

This clonotype showed up just a few times. The gene calls are TRBV5-1 and TRBJ2-3; perhaps TRBD2 as D (6 bases). V was pared by 6 bases and J by 5 bases, with 22 bases between. CDR3 length: 16 amino acids. In germline, CDR1 is SGHRS, CDR2 YFSETQ. CDR3 nucleotide sequence: TGCGCCAGCACCATGGGAGGATCCAAACGAAGAGATACGCAGTATTTT. Protein sequence: CASTMGGSKRRDTQYF.

The sample holds many counts of this clonotype. J is TRBJ1-4 and V is TRBV7-9; D uncertain. Germline V gene lookup returns CDR1 SEHNR and CDR2 FQNEAQ (reference sequence). V was pared by 4 bases and J by 7 bases, with 16 bases between. The CDR3 totals 15 residues. DNA for the CDR3: TGTGCCAGCAGCTCGGCCGGGTCGCCGGGTGAAAAACTGTTTTTT. Translated: CASSSAGSPGEKLFF.

The rearrangement uses TRBV18 and TRBJ2-7; no definite D call. Trimming stripped 3 bases from V and 4 bases from J, with 13 bases between. The CDR3 has 14 residues. CDR1 and CDR2 from the germline V gene are KGHSH and LQKENI. CDR3 in amino acids: CASSPRPSRYEQYF. The CDR3 DNA reads as TGTGCCAGCTCACCGAGGCCAAGCCGATACGAGCAGTACTTC.

In this sample, this clonotype turned up many times. This chain uses TRBV7-6 with TRBJ2-5, with D maybe TRBD1 (5 bases). Germline V lookup: CDR1 SGHVS, CDR2 FNYEAQ. Trimming stripped 2 bases from V and 2 bases from J, with 12 bases between. The CDR3 runs to 15 residues. The CDR3 loop is CASSLRQGRQETQYF. The CDR3 nucleotides are TGTGCCAGCAGCTTAAGGCAGGGCCGACAAGAGACCCAGTACTTC.

This clonotype was seen only a few times. This chain joins TRBV23-1 and TRBJ2-2, with no clear D. TRBV23-1 is filed as an ORF, its function uncertain. The length of the CDR3 is 13 residues. With 10 bases removed from V and 3 bases from J, the gap between germline ends came to 12 bases. CDR3 in amino acids: CANIGRDTGELFF. In DNA form, the CDR3 reads TGCGCCAATATTGGAAGGGACACCGGGGAGCTGTTTTTT.